Each of the 16 T cell receptor beta chains below was sequenced from the same sample in a study of sequential checkpoint blockade in melanoma. Clones were read by immunoSEQ multiplex PCR, and TCRdb kept only the in-frame ones, dropping some. The repertoire holds about 8,200 clones, almost 60% seen once, with 15% to 20% in the top ten. Treatment noted: randomized to nivolumab then ipilimumab (arm A) or the reverse (arm B). Sequencing used CD8+ T cells sorted from blood (inferred from file names), obtained from a patient given nivolumab and ipilimumab in sequence. The receptors originated from a human donor with melanoma.

This clone was detected only a few times. This chain uses TRBV19 with TRBJ2-1; TRBD2 agrees at 12 bases. Trimming took 7 bases from V and 8 from J; bases not matched to a gene: 6. CDR1 is LNHDA and CDR2 is SQIVND in the germline V gene (reference sequence). CDR3 length equals 14 residues. CDR3 coding DNA: TGTGCCAGTACCCTCGGACTAGCGGGGTATGAGCAGTTCTTC. Translating it yields CASTLGLAGYEQFF.

This clone was recorded a few times. This sequence joins TRBV2 and TRBJ1-4; D unclear. V was cut by 1 base and J by 3 bases, with 9 bases left in between. Germline V lookup: CDR1 SNHLY, CDR2 FYNNEI. There are 15 residues in the CDR3. Written as DNA, the CDR3 is TGTGCCAGCAGTGAAGGGCAGCGGGCTAATGAAAAACTGTTTTTT. It codes for CASSEGQRANEKLFF.

The V call is TRBV7-3, the J call TRBJ2-7; the match to TRBD2 covers 10 bases. CDR1 SGHTA and CDR2 FQGTGA come from the germline V gene. Trimming at V came to 0 bases and at J to 2 bases, leaving 4 bases not matched to a gene. CDR3 size: 16 residues. The CDR3 sequence is CASSLTSTSGPYEQYF. The CDR3, as DNA: TGTGCCAGCAGCTTAACGTCGACTAGCGGGCCCTACGAGCAGTACTTC.

This chain uses TRBV5-1 with TRBJ2-7; D might be TRBD1 (5 bases). V was clipped by 1 base and J by 3 bases, with 11 bases between them. The CDR3 extends over 14 amino acids. Germline CDR1 is SGHRS and CDR2 is YFSETQ. Here the CDR3 reads CASSLNRGFYEQYF. The CDR3 bases are TGCGCCAGCAGCTTGAATAGGGGTTTCTACGAGCAGTACTTC.

The J gene is TRBJ2-7, the V gene TRBV19; TRBD2 is a possible D gene (5 bases). The CDR3 totals 16 residues. Trimming removed 3 bases at V and 4 bases at J, with 19 bases between. Germline V CDR1 and CDR2: LNHDA, SQIVND (reference sequence). The CDR3 DNA follows: TGTGCCAGTAGTATTTATCTGACGGAGGCCGGGTACGAGCAGTACTTC. Amino acids: CASSIYLTEAGYEQYF.

This chain joins TRBV27 and TRBJ1-2, with no clear D. The CDR3 runs to 13 residues. CDR1 is MNHEY, CDR2 SMNVEV, per germline (reference sequence). V shed 5 bases and J shed 8 bases, with 15 bases lying between them. The CDR3 sequence is CASSTWSAGGYTF. The CDR3 DNA is TGTGCCAGCAGTACATGGTCCGCAGGAGGCTACACCTTC.

This chain uses TRBV7-8 with TRBJ1-1, with D possibly matching TRBD1 (6 bases). V lost 3 bases, J lost 4 bases, and 15 bases lay in between. This CDR3 region has 15 residues. Germline CDR1 SGHVS, CDR2 FQNEAQ. The CDR3 protein is CASSLGTTGFTEAFF. The CDR3 bases are TGTGCCAGCAGCTTGGGGACTACAGGGTTCACTGAAGCTTTCTTT.

The chain is built from TRBV9 and TRBJ2-7; tentative D call: TRBD1 (6 bases). Trimming stripped 3 bases from V and 3 bases from J, with 13 bases between. The CDR3 is 14 residues long. The germline gives CDR1 SGDLS, CDR2 YYNGEE. CDR3 in amino acids: CASSGQDDLYEQYF. In nucleotides, the CDR3 is TGTGCCAGCAGCGGACAGGACGACCTCTACGAGCAGTACTTC.

This clone was seen only a few times. The chain has TRBV4-1 and TRBJ2-7; D gene ambiguous. This CDR3 contains 13 residues. Germline values: CDR1 MGHRA, CDR2 YSYEKL. Between the trimmed V and J ends, which lost 1 base and 4 bases, there was a span of 8 bases. The CDR3 is CASSQGETYEQYF. The CDR3 coding sequence is TGCGCCAGCAGCCAAGGTGAGACTTACGAGCAGTACTTC.

This chain uses TRBV27 with TRBJ2-7; D possibly corresponds to TRBD1 (6 bases). The V and J ends lost 8 bases and 2 bases respectively, with 10 bases between them. The CDR3 sequence is 12 residues long. CDR1 is MNHEY and CDR2 is SMNVEV in the germline V gene (reference sequence). The CDR3 sequence: CASSDSTYEQYF. The DNA of the CDR3 is TGTGCCAGCTCGGACAGTACCTACGAGCAGTACTTC.

This clone occurred a few times. This CDR3 is CASSPWTSAYEQYF. In DNA form, the CDR3 reads TGTGCCAGCAGCCCATGGACTAGCGCCTACGAGCAGTACTTC. V gene TRBV7-8 combines with J gene TRBJ2-7; 9 nucleotides agree with TRBD2. The germline V gene encodes CDR1 SGHVS and CDR2 FQNEAQ. The V and J ends lost 5 bases and 2 bases, in that order; junction bases with no gene match: 4. The CDR3 is 14 residues long.

The chain carries TRBV6-4 and TRBJ2-7, with D hard to call. V lost 6 bases, J lost 0 bases, and 15 bases lay in between. Germline loops: CDR1 MRHNA, CDR2 SNTAGT. The CDR3 sequence is 15 residues long. CDR3 amino acids: CASSRPKKSSYEQYF. The CDR3 nucleotides are TGTGCCAGCAGCCGTCCGAAAAAGAGCTCCTACGAGCAGTACTTC.

This chain connects TRBV28 to TRBJ2-7; the match to TRBD1 covers 10 bases. Germline trimming cut 5 bases from V and 6 bases from J; bases unmatched to any gene: 7. Germline CDR1 reads MDHEN; CDR2 reads SYDVKM. This CDR3 has 14 amino acids. The CDR3 region has the DNA TGTGCCAGCAGTACGACAGGGGGCTCGGCCGAGCAGTACTTC. Translated, it gives CASSTTGGSAEQYF.

This chain connects TRBV19 to TRBJ2-7; TRBD1 is a possible D gene (5 bases). The CDR3 covers 13 residues. V shed 5 bases and J shed 2 bases, with 10 bases lying between them. Germline loops: CDR1 LNHDA, CDR2 SQIVND (reference sequence). CDR3 sequence reads: CASSATATYEQYF. The CDR3 DNA follows: TGTGCCAGTAGTGCGACAGCTACCTACGAGCAGTACTTC.

The chain joins TRBV7-3 to TRBJ1-2; TRBD1 is a possible D gene (6 bases). This CDR3 spans 16 amino acids. CDR1 and CDR2 (germline): SGHTA, FQGTGA. Deletions cut 8 bases from V and 2 bases from J, with 21 bases between. This CDR3 reads CASVLITGRGNYGYTF. The CDR3 DNA follows: TGTGCCAGCGTACTAATTACAGGGCGCGGAAACTATGGCTACACCTTC.

In its sample, this clone was seen a few times. V usage is TRBV2 and J usage is TRBJ1-5; TRBD1 matches at 7 bases. V shed 4 bases, J shed 2 bases, and the junction held 11 bases outside the gene matches. Germline V gene lookup returns CDR1 SNHLY and CDR2 FYNNEI. This CDR3 has 17 amino acids. The CDR3 coding sequence is TGTGCCAGCAGTGCCGGCGAGGCAGGGGGAGGCAATCAGCCCCAGCATTTT. Residues: CASSAGEAGGGNQPQHF.